The T cell receptor beta chain described here comes from a study of cytomegalovirus exposure and HLA in healthy donors. In the study overall: An earlier analysis identified 117 million unique TCR beta sequences in about 190 million T cells. Broader study findings: It was in a later analysis that TCR association rates were seen to vary by HLA locus, highest for DRB1 and lowest for HLA-C. Later analysis showed most CMV-associated TCR beta chains appearing HLA-restricted.

PCR involved 60 Vbeta and 13 Jbeta primers. Using immunoSEQ multiplex PCR, the repertoire was profiled, and TCRdb retains in-frame clones only, with some absent. The repertoire holds about 100,000 clones, with 77% as singletons. Comments on this clone: Its antigen is undetermined.

Sequencing was done on a sample of PBMCs. The source is a male donor in good health and CMV-seronegative.

For the CDR3, the DNA is TGTGCCAGCAGCGCTCGACAGGGATCCTACAATGAGCAGTTCTTC. Translating it yields CASSARQGSYNEQFF. V and J are TRBV14 and TRBJ2-1; 7 bases map to TRBD1. Germline V gene sequence: CDR1 SGHDN, CDR2 FVKESK. This CDR3 contains 15 residues. The V segment lost 5 bases and the J segment 1 base; nucleotides outside the gene matches: 5.